This T cell receptor beta chain was sequenced for a study of T cell responses to AZD1222 COVID-19 vaccine. General study findings and limits: Clonal diversity may have been underestimated in mostly white British donors.

To note about this clone: What it recognizes is unknown.

Method: immunoSEQ multiplex PCR; TCRdb's copy keeps in-frame clones and lacks some. In the table there are 140,000 or so clones, more than 85% of which are singletons. The CDR3 extends over 16 amino acids. CDR1 is PRHDT and CDR2 is FYEKMQ in the germline V gene (reference sequence). The junction had 11 bases not matched to a gene; V was cut back by 5 bases and J by 6 bases. Sequencing used peripheral blood, obtained 28 days after the second AZD1222 dose. The clonotype originates from an adult who received the AZD1222 COVID-19 vaccine. The chain has TRBV13 and TRBJ1-2, with TRBD1 identical over 11 bases. The CDR3 nucleotides are TGTGCCAGCAGCAAGGACCGGGACAGGGGGTTTCATGGCTACACCTTC. As protein: CASSKDRDRGFHGYTF.